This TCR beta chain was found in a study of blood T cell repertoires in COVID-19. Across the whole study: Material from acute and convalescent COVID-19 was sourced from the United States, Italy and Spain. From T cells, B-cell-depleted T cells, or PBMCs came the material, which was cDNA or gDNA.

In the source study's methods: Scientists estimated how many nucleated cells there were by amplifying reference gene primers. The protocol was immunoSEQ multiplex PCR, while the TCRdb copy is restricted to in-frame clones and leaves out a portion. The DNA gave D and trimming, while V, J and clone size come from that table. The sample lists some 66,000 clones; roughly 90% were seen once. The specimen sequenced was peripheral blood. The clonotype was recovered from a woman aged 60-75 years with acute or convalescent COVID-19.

The CDR3 DNA follows: TGTGCCAGCAGCTCGCCACCCGACAGGGGAAGCTACACCTTC. Translation: CASSSPPDRGSYTF. The chain couples TRBV5-4 to TRBJ1-2, with 8 bases aligning to TRBD1. V shed 3 bases and J 9 bases; nucleotides not matched to a gene: 10. The CDR3 is 14 residues long. Germline V gene sequence: CDR1 SGHNT, CDR2 YYREEE (reference sequence).